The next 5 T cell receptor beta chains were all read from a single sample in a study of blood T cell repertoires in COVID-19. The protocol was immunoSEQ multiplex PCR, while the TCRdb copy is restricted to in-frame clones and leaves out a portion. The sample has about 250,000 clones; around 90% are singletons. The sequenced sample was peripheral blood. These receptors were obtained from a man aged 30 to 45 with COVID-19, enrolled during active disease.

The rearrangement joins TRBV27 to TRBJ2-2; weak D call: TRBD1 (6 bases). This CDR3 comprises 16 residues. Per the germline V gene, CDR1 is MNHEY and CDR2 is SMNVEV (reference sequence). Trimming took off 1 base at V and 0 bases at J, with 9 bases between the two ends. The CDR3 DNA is TGTGCCAGCAGTTTATATGGGACAACGAACACCGGGGAGCTGTTTTTT. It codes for CASSLYGTTNTGELFF.

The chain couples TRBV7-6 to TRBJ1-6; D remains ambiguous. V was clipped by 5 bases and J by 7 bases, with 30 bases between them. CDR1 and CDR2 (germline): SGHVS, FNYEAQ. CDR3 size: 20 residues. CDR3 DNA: TGTGCCAGCAGCAGCTTAGCCCATACGGCCGCGGAAACTACGAATTCACCCCTCCACTTT. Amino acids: CASSSLAHTAAETTNSPLHF.

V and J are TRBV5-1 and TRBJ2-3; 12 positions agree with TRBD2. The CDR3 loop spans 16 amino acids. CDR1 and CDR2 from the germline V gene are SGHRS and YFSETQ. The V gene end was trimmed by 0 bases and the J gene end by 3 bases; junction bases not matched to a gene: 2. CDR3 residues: CASSLGTSGGTDTQYF. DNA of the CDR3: TGCGCCAGCAGCTTGGGCACTAGCGGGGGGACAGATACGCAGTATTTT.

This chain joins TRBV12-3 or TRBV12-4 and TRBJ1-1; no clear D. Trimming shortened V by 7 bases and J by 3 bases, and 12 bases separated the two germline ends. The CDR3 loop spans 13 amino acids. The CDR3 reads CASTPPGYTEAFF. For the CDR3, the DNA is TGTGCCAGCACTCCCCCGGGGTACACTGAAGCTTTCTTT.

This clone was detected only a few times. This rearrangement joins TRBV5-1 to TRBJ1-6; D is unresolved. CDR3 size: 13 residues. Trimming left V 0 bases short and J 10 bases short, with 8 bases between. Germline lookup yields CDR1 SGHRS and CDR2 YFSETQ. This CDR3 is CASSLGGSSPLHF. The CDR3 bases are TGCGCCAGCAGCTTGGGAGGGTCCTCACCCCTCCACTTT.